This TCR beta chain comes out of a study of CD8 T cells in Susac syndrome. Between the trimmed V and J ends, which lost 0 bases and 5 bases, there was a span of 20 bases. Germline V lookup: CDR1 GTSNPN, CDR2 SVGIG (reference sequence). This CDR3 contains 16 residues. The RNA input was about 0.45 to 1 ug, and it was reverse transcribed with random hexamers. TCRdb fed the immunoSEQ multiplex PCR reads into MiXCR, producing one record per CDR3 protein. The data contain 150,000 to 200,000 distinct CDR3 sequences, 75% to 95% of them singletons. The clonotype was recovered from a human donor with Susac syndrome. The specimen was CD4+ T cells from PBMCs. The rearrangement joins TRBV30 to TRBJ2-7, with D tentatively TRBD2 (6 bases). The CDR3 sequence is CAWSVLRGRLINEQYF. The CDR3 bases are TGTGCCTGGAGTGTACTCCGGGGGAGGTTGATAAACGAGCAGTACTTC. The full variable domain, with the rest looked up from reference TRBV30 and TRBJ2-7, is SQTIHQWPATLVQPVGSPLSLECTVEGTSNPNLYWYRQAAGRGLQLLFYSVGIGQISSEVPQNLSASRPQDRQFILSSKKLLLSDSGFYLCAWSVLRGRLINEQYFGPGTRLTVT.